These T cell receptor beta chains were read from a single sample in a study of T cells generated in artificial thymic organoids. TCRdb independently ran MiXCR on the 5' RACE reads; one entry per CDR3 protein. The repertoire holds roughly 5,100 distinct CDR3 sequences, with 32% as singletons. The sample was naive CD8+ T cells from blood. Receptor source: a human donor who gave cord blood stem cells for thymic organoid culture, a cardiac surgery patient who gave postnatal thymus, or a blood donor (not recorded which). Each CDR3 is given with its conserved first and last residue. The D gene is left open where the match is weak. Some rows mark clone size as missing; the rest say once, few, many or name a class of expanded clone.

V gene,D gene,J gene,clone size,CDR3 protein,CDR3 DNA
TRBV10-3,TRBD2,TRBJ2-3,.,CAISETSGGANTQYF,TGTGCCATCAGTGAGACTAGCGGGGGGGCGAATACGCAGTATTTT
TRBV29-1,.,TRBJ2-7,.,CSVATGTPGYEQYF,TGCAGCGTGGCAACCGGGACCCCCGGCTACGAGCAGTACTTC
TRBV7-8,.,TRBJ1-1,few,CASSFLGSTFF,TGTGCCAGCAGCTTTTTAGGGTCAACTTTCTTT
TRBV5-1,TRBD2,TRBJ2-2,medium-sized,CASSSGGTGELFF,TGCGCCAGCAGCTCGGGGGGTACCGGGGAGCTGTTTTTT
TRBV29-1,.,TRBJ1-2,medium-sized,CSVEDGPNYGYTF,TGCAGCGTTGAAGACGGGCCTAACTATGGCTACACCTTC
TRBV7-6,.,TRBJ1-6,.,CASSLEVNSPLHF,TGTGCCAGCAGCCTTGAGGTTAATTCACCCCTCCACTTT
TRBV7-3,.,TRBJ1-1,medium-sized,CASSLPTGDPPSGAFF,TGTGCCAGCAGCTTGCCTACCGGAGATCCCCCTTCGGGTGCTTTCTTT
TRBV7-2,.,TRBJ2-1,medium-sized,CASSLAGREREQFF,TGTGCCAGCAGCTTAGCAGGCCGGGAACGCGAGCAGTTCTTC
TRBV14,.,TRBJ2-7,medium-sized,CASSQDAGRTYEQYF,TGTGCCAGCAGCCAAGACGCAGGGAGAACCTACGAGCAGTACTTC
TRBV5-6,TRBD1,TRBJ2-7,.,CASSFMGQASYEQYF,TGTGCCAGCAGCTTTATGGGACAGGCTTCCTACGAGCAGTACTTC
TRBV7-3,.,TRBJ2-1,.,CASSLGQNEQFF,TGTGCCAGCAGCCTAGGACAGAATGAGCAGTTCTTC
TRBV28,.,TRBJ2-2,medium-sized,CASSTDWAINTGELFF,TGTGCCAGCTCAACAGACTGGGCGATTAACACCGGGGAGCTGTTTTTT
TRBV4-2,.,TRBJ2-7,.,CASSQDSTGSSYEQYF,TGTGCCAGCAGCCAAGATTCGACGGGGAGCTCCTACGAGCAGTACTTC
TRBV6-5,.,TRBJ1-1,.,CASSYGAFTEAFF,TGTGCCAGCAGTTACGGGGCATTCACTGAAGCTTTCTTT
TRBV6-1,.,TRBJ1-5,medium-sized,CASTIGKRNQPQHF,TGTGCCAGCACAATCGGAAAGCGCAATCAGCCCCAGCATTTT
TRBV25-1,TRBD1,TRBJ1-2,.,CASSPGRQGDGYTF,TGTGCCAGTAGCCCAGGCCGACAGGGGGACGGCTACACCTTC
TRBV23-1,.,TRBJ2-2,few,CASSQFGDRTNTGELFF,TGCGCCAGCAGTCAATTTGGAGACAGGACGAACACCGGGGAGCTGTTTTTT
TRBV4-1,.,TRBJ2-7,medium-sized,CASSSPGAVYEQYF,TGCGCCAGCAGCTCTCCCGGGGCCGTCTACGAGCAGTACTTC
TRBV4-1,.,TRBJ1-5,medium-sized,CASSQGRGQPQHF,TGCGCCAGCAGCCAAGGCAGGGGTCAGCCCCAGCATTTT
TRBV29-1,TRBD2,TRBJ2-5,.,CSVVLLAGQETQYF,TGCAGCGTTGTTTTACTAGCGGGACAGGAGACCCAGTACTTC
TRBV5-6,TRBD2,TRBJ2-1,.,CVSSLALAGGPGEQFF,TGTGTCAGCAGCTTGGCTCTAGCGGGGGGGCCCGGTGAGCAGTTCTTC
TRBV4-1,.,TRBJ1-1,medium-sized,CASSQGPQTGTSAEAFF,TGCGCCAGCAGCCAGGGACCACAAACAGGCACCAGCGCTGAAGCTTTCTTT
TRBV21-1,.,TRBJ1-5,.,CASSKGRGVSQHF,TGTGCCAGCAGCAAAGGCAGGGGAGTTTCCCAGCATTTT
TRBV5-4,.,TRBJ2-2,.,CASSKPTNTGELFF,TGTGCCAGCAGCAAACCCACGAACACCGGGGAGCTGTTTTTT
TRBV7-2,TRBD2,TRBJ2-3,.,CASSRPVAGAGTDTQYF,TGTGCCAGCAGCCGCCCTGTGGCGGGAGCGGGCACAGATACGCAGTATTTT
TRBV27,.,TRBJ2-1,few,CASSASHRDSYNEQFF,TGTGCCAGCAGTGCGTCACATAGGGACTCCTACAATGAGCAGTTCTTC
TRBV7-8,.,TRBJ2-5,.,CASSTVRGIQETQYF,TGTGCCAGCAGCACAGTACGGGGCATTCAAGAGACCCAGTACTTC
TRBV27,.,TRBJ2-7,.,CASSLSNGGVGHEQYF,TGTGCCAGCAGTTTATCGAACGGAGGAGTAGGCCACGAGCAGTACTTC
TRBV7-9,TRBD1,TRBJ1-4,medium-sized,CASSPGQHIEKLFF,TGTGCCAGCAGCCCGGGACAGCATATAGAAAAACTGTTTTTT
TRBV4-1,TRBD2,TRBJ2-1,.,CASSQDAASGSRNEQFF,TGCGCCAGCAGCCAAGATGCGGCTAGCGGGAGTCGGAATGAGCAGTTCTTC
TRBV5-1,TRBD1,TRBJ1-5,medium-sized,CASSLGQGSQPQHF,TGCGCCAGCAGTTTGGGACAGGGGAGTCAGCCCCAGCATTTT
TRBV7-3,.,TRBJ2-5,.,CASSLVGSGETQYF,TGTGCCAGCAGCTTAGTGGGCTCCGGGGAGACCCAGTACTTC
TRBV6-1,TRBD2,TRBJ2-1,.,CASSEDPGASGRLKFF,TGTGCCAGCAGTGAGGATCCCGGGGCTAGCGGGAGACTCAAGTTCTTC
TRBV7-3,TRBD2,TRBJ2-1,.,CASSLGLAGSNEQFF,TGTGCCAGCAGCTTGGGCCTAGCGGGGAGCAATGAGCAGTTCTTC
TRBV2,.,TRBJ2-1,few,CASRAGRSYNEQFF,TGTGCCAGCAGGGCAGGGAGGTCCTACAATGAGCAGTTCTTC
TRBV15,.,TRBJ1-2,.,CATSRDGPVSGDSYTF,TGTGCCACCAGCAGAGATGGACCGGTATCAGGGGACTCATACACCTTC
TRBV2,.,TRBJ2-1,medium-sized,CASRRTLSSYNEQFF,TGTGCCAGCAGAAGGACACTTAGCTCCTACAATGAGCAGTTCTTC
TRBV12-3/TRBV12-4,TRBD1,TRBJ2-5,medium-sized,CASSDSDRQETQYF,TGTGCCAGCAGTGACTCGGACAGGCAAGAGACCCAGTACTTC
TRBV27,TRBD1,TRBJ2-7,medium-sized,CASSFRTGAYEQYF,TGTGCCAGCAGTTTCAGGACAGGGGCCTACGAGCAGTACTTC
TRBV5-6,.,TRBJ2-7,few,CASSFGLYEQYF,TGTGCCAGCAGCTTCGGACTTTACGAGCAGTACTTC
TRBV4-1,.,TRBJ1-3,medium-sized,CASSLEKNSGNTIYF,TGCGCCAGCAGCCTCGAGAAGAACTCTGGAAACACCATATATTTT
TRBV20-1,.,TRBJ1-1,.,CSAPKDSLNTEAFF,TGCAGTGCCCCGAAGGACAGCTTGAACACTGAAGCTTTCTTT
TRBV12-2,.,TRBJ1-5,.,CASRQTSGFRQLNQPQHF,TGTGCAAGTCGCCAAACATCTGGTTTTCGTCAGCTTAATCAGCCCCAGCATTTT
TRBV9,.,TRBJ2-3,.,CASTRNRLAGGASTDTQYF,TGTGCCAGCACCCGTAATAGGCTAGCAGGGGGGGCTAGCACAGATACGCAGTATTTT
TRBV6-2/TRBV6-3,TRBD1,TRBJ1-5,.,CASSFRPGQDSYSNQPQHF,TGTGCCAGCAGTTTCCGACCGGGACAGGATTCTTATAGCAATCAGCCCCAGCATTTT
TRBV7-9,TRBD1,TRBJ2-2,few,CASSFPGQGLQDGELFF,TGTGCCAGCAGCTTTCCGGGACAGGGACTTCAGGACGGAGAGCTGTTTTTT
TRBV6-6,.,TRBJ1-1,medium-sized,CASSYTGDTEAFF,TGTGCCAGCAGTTACACCGGGGACACTGAAGCTTTCTTT